This TCR beta chain was recovered during a study of patients and donors after allogeneic stem cell transplantation. TCRdb independently ran MiXCR on the RT-PCR reads; one entry per CDR3 protein. This table holds about a million distinct CDR3 sequences, 15% to 20% found once. The CDR3 is 12 residues long. CDR1 is DFQATT and CDR2 is SNEGSKA in the germline V gene (reference sequence). The V end lost 5 bases, the J end lost 7 bases, and 12 bases lay between the germline ends. This clonotype appeared a few times. This TCR came from a human donor who was either an allogeneic HSCT recipient or a stem cell or donor lymphocyte infusion donor (not recorded which). It is not recorded whose cells these are; they may come from a transplant donor. This rearrangement joins TRBV20-1 to TRBJ2-1, with D perhaps given as TRBD1 or TRBD2 (5 bases each). The sequencing input was blood, either unsorted or a sorted T cell fraction (not recorded which). CDR3: CSAPPGSNEQFF. Here the CDR3 DNA reads TGCAGTGCTCCTCCAGGGAGTAATGAGCAGTTCTTC.